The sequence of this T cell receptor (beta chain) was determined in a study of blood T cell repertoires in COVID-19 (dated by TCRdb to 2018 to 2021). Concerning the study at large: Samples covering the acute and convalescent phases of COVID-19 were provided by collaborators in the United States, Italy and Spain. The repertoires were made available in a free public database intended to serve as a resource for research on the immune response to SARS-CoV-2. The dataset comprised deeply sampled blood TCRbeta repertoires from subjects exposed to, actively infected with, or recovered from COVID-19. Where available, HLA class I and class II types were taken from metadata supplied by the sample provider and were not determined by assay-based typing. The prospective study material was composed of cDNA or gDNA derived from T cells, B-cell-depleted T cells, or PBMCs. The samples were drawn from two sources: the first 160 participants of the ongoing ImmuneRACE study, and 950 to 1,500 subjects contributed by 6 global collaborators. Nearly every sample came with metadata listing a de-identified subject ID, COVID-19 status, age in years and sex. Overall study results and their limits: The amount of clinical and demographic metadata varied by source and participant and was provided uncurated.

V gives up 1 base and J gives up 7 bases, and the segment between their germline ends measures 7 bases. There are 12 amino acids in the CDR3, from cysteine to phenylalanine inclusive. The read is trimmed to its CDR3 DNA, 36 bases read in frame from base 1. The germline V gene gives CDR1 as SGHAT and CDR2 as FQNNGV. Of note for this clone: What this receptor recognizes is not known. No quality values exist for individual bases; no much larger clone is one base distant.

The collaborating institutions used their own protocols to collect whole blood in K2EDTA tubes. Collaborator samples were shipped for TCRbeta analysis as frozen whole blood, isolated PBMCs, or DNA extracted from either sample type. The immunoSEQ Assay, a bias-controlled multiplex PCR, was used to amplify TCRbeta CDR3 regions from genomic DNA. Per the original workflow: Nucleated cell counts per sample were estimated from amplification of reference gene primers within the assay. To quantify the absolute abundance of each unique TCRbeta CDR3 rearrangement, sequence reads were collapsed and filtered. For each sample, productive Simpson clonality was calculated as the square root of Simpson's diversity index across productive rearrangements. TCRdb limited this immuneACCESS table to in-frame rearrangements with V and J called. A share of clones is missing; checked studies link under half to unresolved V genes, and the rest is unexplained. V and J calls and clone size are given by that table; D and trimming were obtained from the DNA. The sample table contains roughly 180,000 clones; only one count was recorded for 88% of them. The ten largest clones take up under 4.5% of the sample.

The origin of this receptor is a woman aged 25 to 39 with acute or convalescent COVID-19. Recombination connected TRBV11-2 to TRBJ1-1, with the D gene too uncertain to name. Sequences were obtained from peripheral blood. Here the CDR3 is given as CASSLAGLEAFF. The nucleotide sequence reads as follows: TGTGCCAGCAGCTTAGCCGGACTTGAAGCTTTCTTT.